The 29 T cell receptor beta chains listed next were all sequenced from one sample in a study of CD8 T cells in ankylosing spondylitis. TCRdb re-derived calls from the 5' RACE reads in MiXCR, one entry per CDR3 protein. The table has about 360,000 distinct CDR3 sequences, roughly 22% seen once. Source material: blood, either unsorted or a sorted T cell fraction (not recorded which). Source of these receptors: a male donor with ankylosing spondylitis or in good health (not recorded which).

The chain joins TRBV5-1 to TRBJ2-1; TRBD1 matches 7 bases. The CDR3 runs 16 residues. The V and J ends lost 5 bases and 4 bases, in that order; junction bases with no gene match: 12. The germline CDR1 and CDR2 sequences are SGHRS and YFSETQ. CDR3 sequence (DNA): TGCGCCAGCAGTTCTCCAGGGGGACCGATTTACAATGAGCAGTTCTTC. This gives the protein CASSSPGGPIYNEQFF. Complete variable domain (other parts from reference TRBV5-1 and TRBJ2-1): KAGVTQTPRYLIKTRGQQVTLSCSPISGHRSVSWYQQTPGQGLQFLFEYFSETQRNKGNFPGRFSGRQFSNSRSEMNVSTLELGDSALYLCASSSPGGPIYNEQFFGPGTRLTVL.

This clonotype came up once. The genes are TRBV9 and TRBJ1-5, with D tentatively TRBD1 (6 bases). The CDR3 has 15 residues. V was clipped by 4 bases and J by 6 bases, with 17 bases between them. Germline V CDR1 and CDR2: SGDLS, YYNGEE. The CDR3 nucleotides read TGTGCCAGCAGCCCAGGGACATCGGCTGGTCAGCCCCAGCATTTT. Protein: CASSPGTSAGQPQHF. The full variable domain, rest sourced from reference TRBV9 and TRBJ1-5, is DSGVTQTPKHLITATGQRVTLRCSPRSGDLSVYWYQQSLDQGLQFLIQYYNGEERAKGNILERFSAQQFPDLHSELNLSSLELGDSALYFCASSPGTSAGQPQHFGDGTRLSIL.

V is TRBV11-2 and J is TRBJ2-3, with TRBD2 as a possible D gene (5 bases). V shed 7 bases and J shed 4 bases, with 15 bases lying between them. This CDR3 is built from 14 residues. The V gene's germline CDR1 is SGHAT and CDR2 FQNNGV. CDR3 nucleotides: TGTGCCAGCAACACCCTGGTCGGGGCAGATACGCAGTATTTT. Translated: CASNTLVGADTQYF.

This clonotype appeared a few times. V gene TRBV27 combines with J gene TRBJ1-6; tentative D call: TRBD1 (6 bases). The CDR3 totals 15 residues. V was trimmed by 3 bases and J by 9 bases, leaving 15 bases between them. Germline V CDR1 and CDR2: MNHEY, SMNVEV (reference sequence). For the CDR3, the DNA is TGTGCCAGCAGTTTGGGGGGCTTCGTGAGTTCACCCCTCCACTTT. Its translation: CASSLGGFVSSPLHF.

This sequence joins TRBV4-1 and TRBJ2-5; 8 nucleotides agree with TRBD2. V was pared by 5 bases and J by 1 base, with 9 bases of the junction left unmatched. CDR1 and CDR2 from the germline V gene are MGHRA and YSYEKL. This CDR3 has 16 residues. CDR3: CASSTYLGGAQETQYF. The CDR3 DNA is TGCGCCAGCAGCACCTATCTCGGGGGGGCCCAAGAGACCCAGTACTTC.

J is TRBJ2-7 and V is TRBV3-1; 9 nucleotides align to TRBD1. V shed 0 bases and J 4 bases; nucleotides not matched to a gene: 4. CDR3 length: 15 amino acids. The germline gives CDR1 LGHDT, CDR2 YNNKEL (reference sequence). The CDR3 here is CASSQELDRGYEQYF. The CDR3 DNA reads TGTGCCAGCAGCCAAGAGTTGGACAGGGGTTACGAGCAGTACTTC.

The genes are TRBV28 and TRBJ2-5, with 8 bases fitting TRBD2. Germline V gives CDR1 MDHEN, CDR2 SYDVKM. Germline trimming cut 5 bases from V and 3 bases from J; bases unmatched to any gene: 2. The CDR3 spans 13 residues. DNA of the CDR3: TGTGCCAGCAGTCGGGGGGGGAAAGAGACCCAGTACTTC. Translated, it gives CASSRGGKETQYF.

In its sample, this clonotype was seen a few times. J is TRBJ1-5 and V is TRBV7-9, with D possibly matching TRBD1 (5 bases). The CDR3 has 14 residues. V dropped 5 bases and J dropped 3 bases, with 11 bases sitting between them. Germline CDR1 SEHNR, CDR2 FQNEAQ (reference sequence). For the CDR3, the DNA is TGTGCCAGCAGCCTTGACAGTAACAATCAGCCCCAGCATTTT. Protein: CASSLDSNNQPQHF.

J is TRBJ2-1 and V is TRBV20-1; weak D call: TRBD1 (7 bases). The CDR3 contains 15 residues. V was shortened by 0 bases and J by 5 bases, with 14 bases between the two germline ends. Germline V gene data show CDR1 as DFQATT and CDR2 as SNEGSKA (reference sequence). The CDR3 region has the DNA TGCAGTGCTAGAGACAGGGGGGTGGACAACAATGAGCAGTTCTTC. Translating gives CSARDRGVDNNEQFF.

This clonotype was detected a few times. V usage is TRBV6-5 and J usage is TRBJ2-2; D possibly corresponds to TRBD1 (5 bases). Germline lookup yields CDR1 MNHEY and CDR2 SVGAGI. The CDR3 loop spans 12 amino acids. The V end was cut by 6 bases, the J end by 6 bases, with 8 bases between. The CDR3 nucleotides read TGTGCCAGCAGCAGGGATTCCGGGGAGCTGTTTTTT. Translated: CASSRDSGELFF.

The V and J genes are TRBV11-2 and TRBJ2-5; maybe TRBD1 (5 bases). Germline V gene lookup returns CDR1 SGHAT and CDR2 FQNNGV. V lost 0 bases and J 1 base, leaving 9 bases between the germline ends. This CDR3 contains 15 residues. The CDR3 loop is CASSLEWGLQETQYF. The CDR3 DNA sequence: TGTGCCAGCAGCTTAGAGTGGGGCCTCCAAGAGACCCAGTACTTC.

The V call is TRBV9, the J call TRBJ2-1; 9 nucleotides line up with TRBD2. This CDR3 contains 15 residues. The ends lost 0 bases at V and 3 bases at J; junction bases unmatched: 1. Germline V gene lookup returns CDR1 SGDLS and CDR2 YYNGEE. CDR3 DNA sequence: TGTGCCAGCAGCGTAGGCGGGGGGGACTACAATGAGCAGTTCTTC. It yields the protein CASSVGGGDYNEQFF.

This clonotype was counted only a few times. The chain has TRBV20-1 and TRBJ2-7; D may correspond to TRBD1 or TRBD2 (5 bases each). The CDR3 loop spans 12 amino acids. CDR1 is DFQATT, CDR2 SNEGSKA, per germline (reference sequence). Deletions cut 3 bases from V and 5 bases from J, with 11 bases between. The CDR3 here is CSASYGDDEQYF. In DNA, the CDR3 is TGCAGTGCTAGCTATGGGGACGACGAGCAGTACTTC.

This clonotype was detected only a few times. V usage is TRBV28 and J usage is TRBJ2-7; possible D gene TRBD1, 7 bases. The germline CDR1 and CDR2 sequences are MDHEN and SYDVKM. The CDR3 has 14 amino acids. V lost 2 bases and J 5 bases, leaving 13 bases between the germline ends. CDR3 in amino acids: CASSLAGQHHEQYF. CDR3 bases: TGTGCCAGCAGTTTAGCGGGACAGCACCACGAGCAGTACTTC. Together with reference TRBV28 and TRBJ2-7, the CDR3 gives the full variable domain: DVKVTQSSRYLVKRTGEKVFLECVQDMDHENMFWYRQDPGLGLRLIYFSYDVKMKEKGDIPEGYSVSREKKERFSLILESASTNQTSMYLCASSLAGQHHEQYFGPGTRLTVT.

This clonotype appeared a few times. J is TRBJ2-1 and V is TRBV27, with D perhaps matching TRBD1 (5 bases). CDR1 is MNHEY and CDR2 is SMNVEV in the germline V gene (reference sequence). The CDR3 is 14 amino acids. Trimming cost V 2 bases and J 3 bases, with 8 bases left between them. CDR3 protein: CASSLIQGYNEQFF. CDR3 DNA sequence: TGTGCCAGCAGTTTAATCCAGGGCTACAATGAGCAGTTCTTC.

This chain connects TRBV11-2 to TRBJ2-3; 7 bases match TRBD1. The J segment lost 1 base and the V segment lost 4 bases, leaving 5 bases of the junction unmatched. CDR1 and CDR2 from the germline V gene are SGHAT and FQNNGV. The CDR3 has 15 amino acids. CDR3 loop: CASSSTGDRTDTQYF. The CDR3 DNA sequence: TGTGCCAGCAGCTCCACAGGGGATCGCACAGATACGCAGTATTTT.

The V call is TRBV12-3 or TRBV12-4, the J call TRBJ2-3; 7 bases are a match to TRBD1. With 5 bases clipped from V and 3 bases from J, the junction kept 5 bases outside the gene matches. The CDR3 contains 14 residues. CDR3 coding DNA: TGTGCCAGCAGTCCTCAGGGGGTAACAGATACGCAGTATTTT. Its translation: CASSPQGVTDTQYF.

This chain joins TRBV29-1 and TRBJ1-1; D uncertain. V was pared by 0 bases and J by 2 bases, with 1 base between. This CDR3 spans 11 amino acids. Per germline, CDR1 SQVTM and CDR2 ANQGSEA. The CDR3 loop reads CSVEENTEAFF. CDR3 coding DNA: TGCAGCGTTGAAGAAAACACTGAAGCTTTCTTT.

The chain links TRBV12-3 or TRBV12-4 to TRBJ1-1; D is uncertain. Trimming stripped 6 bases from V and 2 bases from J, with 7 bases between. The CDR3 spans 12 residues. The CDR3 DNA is TGTGCCAGCAGGCCGGATAACACTGAAGCTTTCTTT. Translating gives CASRPDNTEAFF.

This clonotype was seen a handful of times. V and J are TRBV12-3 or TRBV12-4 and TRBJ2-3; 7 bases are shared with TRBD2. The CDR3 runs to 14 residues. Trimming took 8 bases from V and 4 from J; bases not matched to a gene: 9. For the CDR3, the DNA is TGTGCCAGCCGAACGGGGGGATTCGCAGATACGCAGTATTTT. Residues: CASRTGGFADTQYF.

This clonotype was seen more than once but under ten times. The CDR3 loop reads CASTPRVAGGGETQYF. The CDR3 region has the DNA TGTGCCAGCACTCCGAGGGTAGCGGGGGGCGGTGAGACCCAGTACTTC. The rearrangement uses TRBV12-3 or TRBV12-4 and TRBJ2-5; 10 bases match TRBD2. V trimming: 7 bases; J trimming: 5 bases; junction bases outside the gene matches: 13. The length of the CDR3 is 16 residues.

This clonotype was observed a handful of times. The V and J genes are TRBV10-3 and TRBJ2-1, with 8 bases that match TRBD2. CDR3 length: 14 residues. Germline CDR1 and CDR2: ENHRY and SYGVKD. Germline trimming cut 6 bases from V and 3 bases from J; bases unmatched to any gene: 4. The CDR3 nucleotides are TGTGCCATCAGAGGTAGCGGGGACTACAATGAGCAGTTCTTC. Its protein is CAIRGSGDYNEQFF.

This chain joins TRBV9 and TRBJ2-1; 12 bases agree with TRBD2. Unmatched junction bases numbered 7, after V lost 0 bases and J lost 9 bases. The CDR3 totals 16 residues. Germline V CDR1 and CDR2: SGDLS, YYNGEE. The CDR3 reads CASSVVSSGGASEQFF. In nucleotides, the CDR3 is TGTGCCAGCAGCGTAGTCTCTAGCGGGGGGGCAAGTGAGCAGTTCTTC.

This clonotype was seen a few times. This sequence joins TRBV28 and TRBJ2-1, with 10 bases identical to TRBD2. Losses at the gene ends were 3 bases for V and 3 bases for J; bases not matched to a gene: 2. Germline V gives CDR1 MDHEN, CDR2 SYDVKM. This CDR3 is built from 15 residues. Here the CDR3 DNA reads TGTGCCAGCAGTTTCATAGCGGGGGGCTACAATGAGCAGTTCTTC. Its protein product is CASSFIAGGYNEQFF.

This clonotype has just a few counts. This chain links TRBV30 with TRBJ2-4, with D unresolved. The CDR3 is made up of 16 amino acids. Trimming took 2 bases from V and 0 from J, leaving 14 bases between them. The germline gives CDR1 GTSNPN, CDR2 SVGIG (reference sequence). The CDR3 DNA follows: TGTGCCTGGAGTCCCCCACTGCTACTAGCCAAAAACATTCAGTACTTC. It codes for CAWSPPLLLAKNIQYF.

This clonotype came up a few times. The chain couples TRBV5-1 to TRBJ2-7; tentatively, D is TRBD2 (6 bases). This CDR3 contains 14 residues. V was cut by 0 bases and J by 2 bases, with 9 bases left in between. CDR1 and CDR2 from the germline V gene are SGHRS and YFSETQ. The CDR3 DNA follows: TGCGCCAGCAGCTTGGTAGCGGAGACCTACGAGCAGTACTTC. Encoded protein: CASSLVAETYEQYF.

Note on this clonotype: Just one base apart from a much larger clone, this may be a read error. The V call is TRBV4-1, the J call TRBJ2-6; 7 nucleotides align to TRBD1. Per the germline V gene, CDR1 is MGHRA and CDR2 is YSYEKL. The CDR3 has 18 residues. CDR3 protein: CASSQLDRVYSGANVLIF. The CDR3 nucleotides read TGCGCCAGCAGCCAACTAGACAGGGTATACTCTGGGGCCAACGTCCTGATTTTC.

This CDR3 is CASRVVESSYNEQFF. In DNA form, the CDR3 reads TGTGCCAGCCGAGTGGTGGAGAGCTCCTACAATGAGCAGTTCTTC. V gene TRBV18 combines with J gene TRBJ2-1; D ambiguous. With 8 bases removed from V and 0 bases from J, the gap between germline ends came to 14 bases. The CDR3 runs to 15 residues. Germline values: CDR1 KGHSH, CDR2 LQKENI. Full variable domain (outside the CDR3, taken from reference TRBV18 and TRBJ2-1): NAGVMQNPRHLVRRRGQEARLRCSPMKGHSHVYWYRQLPEEGLKFMVYLQKENIIDESGMPKERFSAEFPKEGPSILRIQQVVRGDSAAYFCASRVVESSYNEQFFGPGTRLTVL.

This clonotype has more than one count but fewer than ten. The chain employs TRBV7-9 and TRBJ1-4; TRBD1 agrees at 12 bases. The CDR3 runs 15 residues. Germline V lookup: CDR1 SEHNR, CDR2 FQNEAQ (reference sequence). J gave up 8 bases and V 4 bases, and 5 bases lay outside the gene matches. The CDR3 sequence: CASSWGDRGREKLFF. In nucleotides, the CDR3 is TGTGCCAGCAGCTGGGGGGACAGGGGGCGAGAAAAACTGTTTTTT.